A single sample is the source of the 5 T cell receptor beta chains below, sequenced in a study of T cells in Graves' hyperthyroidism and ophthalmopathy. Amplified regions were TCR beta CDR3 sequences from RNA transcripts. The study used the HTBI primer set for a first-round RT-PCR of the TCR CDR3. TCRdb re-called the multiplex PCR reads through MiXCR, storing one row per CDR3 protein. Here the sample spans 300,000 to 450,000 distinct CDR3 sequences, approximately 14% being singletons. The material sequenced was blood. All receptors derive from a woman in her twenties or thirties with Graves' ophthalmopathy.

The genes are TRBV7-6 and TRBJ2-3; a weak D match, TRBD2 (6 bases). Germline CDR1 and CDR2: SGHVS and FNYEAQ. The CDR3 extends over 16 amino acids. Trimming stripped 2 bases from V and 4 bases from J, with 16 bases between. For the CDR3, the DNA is TGTGCCAGCAGCTTAATTGGCGGGGAGGCCCCAGATACGCAGTATTTT. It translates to CASSLIGGEAPDTQYF.

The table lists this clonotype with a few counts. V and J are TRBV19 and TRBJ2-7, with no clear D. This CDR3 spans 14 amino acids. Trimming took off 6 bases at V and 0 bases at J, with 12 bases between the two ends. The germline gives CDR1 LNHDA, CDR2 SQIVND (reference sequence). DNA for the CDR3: TGTGCCAGTAGAGCGACCGAGACCTCCTACGAGCAGTACTTC. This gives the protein CASRATETSYEQYF.

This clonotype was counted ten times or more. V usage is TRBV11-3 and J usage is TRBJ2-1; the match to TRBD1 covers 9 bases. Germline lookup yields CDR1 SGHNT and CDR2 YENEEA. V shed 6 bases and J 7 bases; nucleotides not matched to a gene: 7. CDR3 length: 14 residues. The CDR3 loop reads CASRVGQGLNEQFF. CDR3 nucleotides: TGTGCCAGCAGAGTAGGACAGGGGCTGAATGAGCAGTTCTTC.

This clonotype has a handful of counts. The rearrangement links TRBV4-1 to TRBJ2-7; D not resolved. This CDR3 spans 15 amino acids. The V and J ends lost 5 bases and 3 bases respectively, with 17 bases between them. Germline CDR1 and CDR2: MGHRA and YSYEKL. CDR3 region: CASSDRTLGNYEQYF. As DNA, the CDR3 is TGCGCCAGCAGCGATCGGACCTTGGGCAACTACGAGCAGTACTTC.

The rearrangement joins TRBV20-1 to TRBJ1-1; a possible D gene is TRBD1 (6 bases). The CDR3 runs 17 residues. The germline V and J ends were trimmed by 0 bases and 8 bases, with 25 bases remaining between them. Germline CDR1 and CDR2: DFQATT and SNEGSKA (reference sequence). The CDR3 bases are TGCAGTGCTAGAGAGGGAGGGCCAAACAGGGTACTACTAGAAGCTTTCTTT. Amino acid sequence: CSAREGGPNRVLLEAFF.